Below are 16 T cell receptor beta chains sequenced from a single sample in a study of siplizumab effects on memory and regulatory T cells. The method was immunoSEQ multiplex PCR; TCRdb's version includes in-frame clones alone and lacks a portion of them. The sample has approximately 40,000 clones, around 89% seen once. The sample was naive CD4+ T cells sorted from blood. The receptor set was obtained from a human donor in good health.

V is TRBV5-1 and J is TRBJ1-5; D not certain. The CDR3 is 13 residues long. Trimming stripped 0 bases from V and 3 bases from J, with 4 bases between. Germline V gene lookup returns CDR1 SGHRS and CDR2 YFSETQ. The CDR3 DNA sequence: TGCGCCAGCAGCTTGGACCCCAATCAGCCCCAGCATTTT. Protein: CASSLDPNQPQHF.

This sequence joins TRBV5-4 and TRBJ1-1, with D unclear. There are 13 residues in the CDR3. CDR1 is SGHNT, CDR2 YYREEE, per germline (reference sequence). The ends were cut back, 5 bases at V and 1 base at J, with 9 bases in the middle. CDR3 amino acids: CASSTDKNTEAFF. The DNA for the CDR3 is TGTGCCAGCAGTACCGACAAGAACACTGAAGCTTTCTTT.

This rearrangement joins TRBV15 to TRBJ2-7, with TRBD2 matching 9 bases. This CDR3 region has 17 residues. Germline loops: CDR1 LNHNV, CDR2 YYDKDF (reference sequence). V was pared by 3 bases and J by 2 bases, with 11 bases of the junction left unmatched. The DNA for the CDR3 is TGTGCCACCAGCAGGACCCAGGGGACTAGCTCCCCCTACGAGCAGTACTTC. This sequence encodes CATSRTQGTSSPYEQYF.

The chain is built from TRBV19 and TRBJ1-4, with D maybe TRBD1 (6 bases). The length of the CDR3 is 15 residues. The V end lost 4 bases, the J end lost 8 bases, and 17 bases lay between the germline ends. The germline V gene encodes CDR1 LNHDA and CDR2 SQIVND (reference sequence). CDR3 coding DNA: TGTGCCAGTAGTAGGACAGCTCACGGGAGAGAAAAACTGTTTTTT. Translated: CASSRTAHGREKLFF.

The rearrangement uses TRBV5-1 and TRBJ2-5, with 8 bases fitting TRBD2. This CDR3 region has 14 residues. The ends lost 0 bases at V and 7 bases at J; junction bases unmatched: 5. Germline V CDR1 and CDR2: SGHRS, YFSETQ. The CDR3 bases are TGCGCCAGCAGCTTGGATACTAGCGGCGTGACCCAGTACTTC. It yields the protein CASSLDTSGVTQYF.

The rearrangement links TRBV25-1 to TRBJ2-7; D remains unclear. V was trimmed by 7 bases and J by 5 bases, leaving 9 bases between them. The length of the CDR3 is 11 residues. Per the germline V gene, CDR1 is MGHDK and CDR2 is SYGVNS. In nucleotides, the CDR3 is TGTGCCAGCATACGGAACCACGAGCAGTACTTC. Protein sequence: CASIRNHEQYF.

The J gene is TRBJ2-5, the V gene TRBV2, with D hard to call. The CDR3 extends over 11 amino acids. Germline CDR1 SNHLY, CDR2 FYNNEI. V lost 7 bases to trimming and J lost 5 bases, with 8 bases between them. This CDR3 reads CASKWRETQYF. In nucleotides, the CDR3 is TGTGCCAGCAAATGGCGGGAGACCCAGTACTTC.

The J gene is TRBJ1-1, the V gene TRBV7-9; no definite D call. Trimming removed 1 base at V and 5 bases at J, with 17 bases between. Germline V gene lookup returns CDR1 SEHNR and CDR2 FQNEAQ (reference sequence). The length of the CDR3 is 16 residues. The CDR3 coding sequence is TGTGCCAGCAGCTTAGACCAAAGACCTTTAGGGACTGAAGCTTTCTTT. Protein product: CASSLDQRPLGTEAFF.

CDR3 nucleotides: TGTGCCAGCTCGCCTCCCCAGGGTTCCTCCTACAATGAGCAGTTCTTC. Protein sequence: CASSPPQGSSYNEQFF. The chain has TRBV18 and TRBJ2-1, with D possibly matching TRBD1 (5 bases). Germline CDR1 is KGHSH and CDR2 is LQKENI. V gave up 6 bases and J gave up 0 bases, with 15 bases separating them. The CDR3 is 16 residues long.

The rearrangement joins TRBV10-1 to TRBJ2-7, with D possibly called TRBD1 or TRBD2 (5 bases each). Per the germline V gene, CDR1 is WNHNN and CDR2 is SYGVQD (reference sequence). CDR3 size: 13 residues. V shed 4 bases and J shed 0 bases, with 7 bases lying between them. The CDR3 is CASSVGTSYEQYF. CDR3 DNA: TGCGCCAGCAGTGTGGGGACCTCCTACGAGCAGTACTTC.

V is TRBV5-6 and J is TRBJ1-3, with D unresolved. The CDR3 extends over 16 amino acids. Germline-derived CDR1 and CDR2 are SGHDT and YYEEEE. Trimming removed 0 bases at V and 7 bases at J, with 17 bases between. In nucleotides, the CDR3 is TGTGCCAGCAGCTTGGTTAATGGCATTTACGAGAACACCATATATTTT. Amino acids: CASSLVNGIYENTIYF.

The chain uses TRBV7-2 and TRBJ2-1; TRBD2 agrees at 8 bases. The trim removed 7 bases at V and 1 base at J, leaving 3 bases unmatched. The length of the CDR3 is 14 residues. Germline V CDR1 and CDR2: SGHTA, FQGNSA. The CDR3: CASKAGESYNEQFF. Written as DNA, the CDR3 is TGTGCCAGCAAAGCGGGAGAATCCTACAATGAGCAGTTCTTC.

The chain has TRBV10-3 and TRBJ1-1; TRBD1 might be the D (6 bases). Germline lookup yields CDR1 ENHRY and CDR2 SYGVKD. With 1 base removed from V and 1 base from J, the gap between germline ends came to 16 bases. The CDR3 is 17 amino acids. CDR3 nucleotides: TGTGCCATCAGTGAGTATGCCCCACAGGGACCGAACACTGAAGCTTTCTTT. As protein: CAISEYAPQGPNTEAFF.

This clone has a handful of counts. This rearrangement joins TRBV2 to TRBJ1-5; D unresolved. Trimming removed 4 bases from V and 1 base from J, with 8 bases in between. The CDR3 consists of 14 residues. Germline V CDR1 and CDR2: SNHLY, FYNNEI. The CDR3, as DNA: TGTGCCAGCAGTGGGTCGACAAGCAATCAGCCCCAGCATTTT. It codes for CASSGSTSNQPQHF.

The chain uses TRBV2 and TRBJ2-5, with 10 bases identical to TRBD2. Trimming cost V 6 bases and J 4 bases; bases outside gene matches: 2. This CDR3 has 13 amino acids. Germline V CDR1 and CDR2: SNHLY, FYNNEI. This CDR3 is CASRASGRETQYF. CDR3 bases: TGTGCCAGCAGGGCTAGCGGGAGAGAGACCCAGTACTTC.

The gene calls are TRBV13 and TRBJ2-1, with TRBD2 matching 8 bases. This CDR3 is 15 amino acids long. Looked up from germline, CDR1 is PRHDT and CDR2 is FYEKMQ (reference sequence). V lost 5 bases to trimming and J lost 7 bases; unmatched junction nucleotides: 10. The CDR3 DNA reads as TGTGCCAGCAGCCCCCCGGGCGGGGGGAGGAATGAGCAGTTCTTC. This gives the protein CASSPPGGGRNEQFF.